Presented here are 21 T cell receptor beta chains from one specimen sequenced in a study of OX40 agonist ivuxolimab in advanced cancers. Generated by immunoSEQ multiplex PCR, the TCRdb table keeps only in-frame clones and is missing some. The sample consists of about 69,000 clones, around 93% of them appearing once. Sequenced here: CD4+ or CD8+ T cells sorted from blood, sampled in a trial of the OX40 agonist ivuxolimab. All receptors derive from an adult with an advanced solid tumor such as melanoma, head and neck, liver or kidney cancer.

V usage is TRBV28 and J usage is TRBJ2-2; unclear D gene. The ends were cut back, 6 bases at V and 1 base at J, with 6 bases in the middle. CDR3 length: 13 amino acids. Germline loops: CDR1 MDHEN, CDR2 SYDVKM. The CDR3 spells CASSLMNTGELFF. The DNA for the CDR3 is TGTGCCAGCAGCCTAATGAACACCGGGGAGCTGTTTTTT.

In its sample, this clone was seen once. The chain recombines TRBV7-9 with TRBJ2-1; D may be TRBD1 or TRBD2 (5 bases each). The CDR3 sequence is 13 residues long. The ends were cut back, 10 bases at V and 6 bases at J, with 16 bases in the middle. Germline CDR1 and CDR2: SEHNR and FQNEAQ (reference sequence). This CDR3 is CATSWGNLNEQFF. The CDR3 coding sequence is TGTGCCACTAGCTGGGGGAATCTCAATGAGCAGTTCTTC.

The chain carries TRBV2 and TRBJ2-5; D call uncertain. The V gene's germline CDR1 is SNHLY and CDR2 FYNNEI. Trimming took 9 bases from V and 3 from J, leaving 5 bases between them. There are 10 residues in the CDR3. The CDR3 coding sequence is TGTGCCAGTGGGAAAGAGACCCAGTACTTC. It specifies CASGKETQYF. Full variable domain (missing parts from reference TRBV2 and TRBJ2-5): EPEVTQTPSHQVTQMGQEVILRCVPISNHLYFYWYRQILGQKVEFLVSFYNNEISEKSEIFDDQFSVERPDGSNFTLKIRSTKLEDSAMYFCASGKETQYFGPGTRLLVL.

A single count supports this clone. This chain connects TRBV13 to TRBJ2-7; TRBD2 matches 7 bases. The J segment lost 3 bases and the V segment lost 4 bases, leaving 3 bases of the junction unmatched. The germline CDR1 and CDR2 sequences are PRHDT and FYEKMQ (reference sequence). The CDR3 runs 13 residues. The CDR3 nucleotides read TGTGCCAGCAGCTCCGGGACTAACTACGAGCAGTACTTC. Its protein product is CASSSGTNYEQYF. The variable domain in full, with the rest retrieved from reference TRBV13 and TRBJ2-7, is AAGVIQSPRHLIKEKRETATLKCYPIPRHDTVYWYQQGPGQDPQFLISFYEKMQSDKGSIPDRFSAQQFSDYHSELNMSSLELGDSALYFCASSSGTNYEQYFGPGTRLTVT.

The genes are TRBV11-3 and TRBJ2-7; possible D gene TRBD2, 6 bases. V dropped 4 bases and J dropped 2 bases, with 12 bases sitting between them. CDR1 and CDR2 (germline): SGHNT, YENEEA. The CDR3 is made up of 14 amino acids. The CDR3 loop reads CASSSRTNPYEQYF. CDR3 DNA sequence: TGTGCCAGCAGCTCCCGGACTAACCCCTACGAGCAGTACTTC.

The rearrangement uses TRBV27 and TRBJ2-1, with D uncertain. The CDR3 spans 12 residues. CDR1 is MNHEY, CDR2 SMNVEV, per germline (reference sequence). The V gene lost 4 bases and the J gene lost 6 bases, with 7 bases spanning the gap. As DNA, the CDR3 is TGTGCCAGCAGTTGGATTGGCAATGAGCAGTTCTTC. Translation: CASSWIGNEQFF.

V gene TRBV25-1 combines with J gene TRBJ2-2; the D is unclear. The ends were cut back, 4 bases at V and 5 bases at J, with 5 bases in the middle. The CDR3 runs 12 residues. Looked up from germline, CDR1 is MGHDK and CDR2 is SYGVNS. The CDR3 bases are TGTGCCAGCAGTGGCAGAACCGGGGAGCTGTTTTTT. Translating it yields CASSGRTGELFF.

This chain's CDR3 is CASRASGGNEQFF. The CDR3 region has the DNA TGTGCCAGTAGAGCTAGCGGGGGCAATGAGCAGTTCTTC. This chain links TRBV19 with TRBJ2-1, with TRBD2 identical over 10 bases. This CDR3 region has 13 residues. Germline-derived CDR1 and CDR2 are LNHDA and SQIVND (reference sequence). The V and J ends lost 6 bases and 6 bases, in that order; junction bases with no gene match: 2.

The V gene is TRBV4-1, the J gene TRBJ1-5; D gene uncertain. CDR3 length: 17 amino acids. V shed 0 bases and J shed 0 bases, with 12 bases lying between them. The V gene's germline CDR1 is MGHRA and CDR2 YSYEKL. The CDR3 here is CASSQDLSGYSNQPQHF. The CDR3 DNA reads TGCGCCAGCAGCCAAGATCTATCGGGGTATAGCAATCAGCCCCAGCATTTT.

This chain links TRBV27 with TRBJ1-1; D call uncertain. Trimming shortened V by 6 bases and J by 4 bases, and 15 bases separated the two germline ends. The CDR3 is 14 amino acids. Germline V gene lookup returns CDR1 MNHEY and CDR2 SMNVEV (reference sequence). CDR3 sequence (DNA): TGTGCCAGCAGCCTTTCCCCTTTGGGCACTGAAGCTTTCTTT. Translation gives CASSLSPLGTEAFF.

The rearrangement uses TRBV28 and TRBJ2-7, with a weak D call TRBD1 (6 bases). Between the trimmed V and J ends, which lost 6 bases and 1 base, there was a span of 13 bases. Germline V gene sequence: CDR1 MDHEN, CDR2 SYDVKM. The CDR3 length is 14 residues. The CDR3 protein is CASRLTGASYEQYF. DNA for the CDR3: TGTGCCAGCAGACTGACAGGCGCTTCCTACGAGCAGTACTTC.

V usage is TRBV16 and J usage is TRBJ2-1; weak D call: TRBD2 (6 bases). There are 15 residues in the CDR3. The germline gives CDR1 KGHSY, CDR2 FQNENV. Trimming cost V 3 bases and J 5 bases, with 14 bases left between them. The CDR3: CASSQGGAANNEQFF. CDR3 DNA sequence: TGTGCCAGCAGCCAGGGCGGGGCGGCCAACAATGAGCAGTTCTTC.

CDR3 bases: TGCGCCAGCAGCCATGGACAGAGCCCATTCCCCAATGAAAAACTGTTTTTT. This translates into CASSHGQSPFPNEKLFF. The gene calls are TRBV4-3 and TRBJ1-4; a weak D match, TRBD1 (6 bases). V lost 3 bases, J lost 5 bases, and 19 bases lay in between. Germline CDR1 reads LGHNA; CDR2 reads YSLEER. The CDR3 consists of 17 residues.

The chain couples TRBV7-3 to TRBJ2-5; the match to TRBD1 covers 9 bases. In germline, CDR1 is SGHTA, CDR2 FQGTGA. The CDR3 sequence is 15 residues long. V lost 5 bases to trimming and J lost 5 bases; unmatched junction nucleotides: 9. CDR3 residues: CASSVTGGGWETQYF. The DNA for the CDR3 is TGTGCCAGCAGCGTGACAGGGGGAGGCTGGGAGACCCAGTACTTC. Based on the CDR3 plus reference TRBV7-3 and TRBJ2-5, the full variable domain is GAGVSQTPSNKVTEKGKYVELRCDPISGHTALYWYRQSLGQGPEFLIYFQGTGAADDSGLPNDRFFAVRPEGSVSTLKIQRTERGDSAVYLCASSVTGGGWETQYFGPGTRLLVL.

The V and J genes are TRBV27 and TRBJ1-2, with TRBD1 matching 8 bases. Per germline, CDR1 MNHEY and CDR2 SMNVEV (reference sequence). V was clipped by 0 bases and J by 2 bases; unmatched bases: 2. The CDR3 loop spans 15 amino acids. The CDR3 bases are TGTGCCAGCAGTTTATCCCGGGACAGGAACTATGGCTACACCTTC. Its translation: CASSLSRDRNYGYTF.

The CDR3: CASSLAHRDQETQYF. DNA of the CDR3: TGTGCCAGCAGCTTAGCGCATAGGGATCAAGAGACCCAGTACTTC. This sequence joins TRBV7-9 and TRBJ2-5; D gene ambiguous. Germline V gene lookup returns CDR1 SEHNR and CDR2 FQNEAQ (reference sequence). With 0 bases removed from V and 2 bases from J, the gap between germline ends came to 10 bases. This CDR3 region has 15 residues. The full variable domain, rest sourced from reference TRBV7-9 and TRBJ2-5, is DTGVSQNPRHKITKRGQNVTFRCDPISEHNRLYWYRQTLGQGPEFLTYFQNEAQLEKSRLLSDRFSAERPKGSFSTLEIQRTEQGDSAMYLCASSLAHRDQETQYFGPGTRLLVL.

The rearrangement uses TRBV4-3 and TRBJ2-5; possible D gene TRBD1, 5 bases. The CDR3 has 19 amino acids. The V end was cut by 0 bases, the J end by 3 bases, with 23 bases between. Germline V lookup: CDR1 LGHNA, CDR2 YSLEER. CDR3 in DNA: TGCGCCAGCAGCCAAGATCGAGTAGTTGGGGCAGGGCTAAAAGAGACCCAGTACTTC. This translates into CASSQDRVVGAGLKETQYF.

This chain uses TRBV4-3 with TRBJ2-2, with 11 bases identical to TRBD1. Per the germline V gene, CDR1 is LGHNA and CDR2 is YSLEER. The CDR3 is 15 residues long. V lost 6 bases to trimming and J lost 5 bases; unmatched junction nucleotides: 5. The CDR3 nucleotides are TGCGCCAGCAGGGACCGGGACAGGGGGACCGGGGAGCTGTTTTTT. Translated: CASRDRDRGTGELFF.

The chain combines TRBV5-6 with TRBJ2-6; D is ambiguous. Trimming removed 8 bases at V and 3 bases at J, with 21 bases between. Germline loops: CDR1 SGHDT, CDR2 YYEEEE. This CDR3 is 17 amino acids long. Here the CDR3 DNA reads TGTGCCAGGCAGATCGGGCAGCCCGACTTTGGGGCCAACGTCCTGACTTTC. It yields the protein CARQIGQPDFGANVLTF.

The CDR3 spells CASSLPAEAYSYEQYF. The CDR3 nucleotides read TGCGCCAGCAGCTTGCCGGCAGAGGCGTACTCCTACGAGCAGTACTTC. J is TRBJ2-7 and V is TRBV5-1; D is unresolved. This CDR3 is 16 amino acids long. Germline V gene lookup returns CDR1 SGHRS and CDR2 YFSETQ. With 1 base removed from V and 0 bases from J, the gap between germline ends came to 14 bases.

This chain links TRBV28 with TRBJ2-1; possibly TRBD2 for D (5 bases). This CDR3 comprises 14 residues. Germline V lookup: CDR1 MDHEN, CDR2 SYDVKM. Deletions cut 1 base from V and 9 bases from J, with 13 bases between. The CDR3 DNA reads TGTGCCAGCAGTTTATCAGCGGCCCGTCCTGAGCAGTTCTTC. This encodes CASSLSAARPEQFF.